This entry lists 5 T cell receptor beta chains sequenced from one sample in a study of human T cells and chemical hapten exposure. TCRdb reanalysed the RACE reads using MiXCR and keeps one entry per CDR3 protein. In the table there are fewer than 95,000 distinct CDR3 sequences, roughly 9.6% of which are singletons. Time point indicated: patch test 2, 6 weeks after DPC sensitization. As to treatment: therapeutic diphenylcyclopropenone sensitization with weekly scalp DPC. This specimen consisted of whole blood, obtained in connection with sensitization to the hapten diphenylcyclopropenone (DPC). These receptors came from a man aged 35 to 55 with alopecia areata. Some clones in this sample may be carry-over from other donors' samples.

This clonotype turned up a few times. The chain links TRBV28 to TRBJ2-7, with TRBD2 matching 7 bases. The CDR3 covers 16 residues. V was pared by 6 bases and J by 0 bases, with 11 bases of the junction left unmatched. In germline, CDR1 is MDHEN, CDR2 SYDVKM. The DNA for the CDR3 is TGTGCCAGCAGCGCATGGCCTAGCGGAAGCTCCTACGAGCAGTACTTC. It translates to CASSAWPSGSSYEQYF.

This clonotype has a count of ten or more. The chain couples TRBV7-9 to TRBJ1-1, with D maybe TRBD1 (6 bases). The CDR3 sequence is 15 residues long. V lost 4 bases, J lost 0 bases, and 12 bases lay in between. Germline CDR1 and CDR2: SEHNR and FQNEAQ (reference sequence). This chain's CDR3 is CASSSGGHMNTEAFF. In DNA form, the CDR3 reads TGTGCCAGCAGCTCCGGGGGACATATGAACACTGAAGCTTTCTTT.

V usage is TRBV7-2 and J usage is TRBJ2-3; 12 nucleotides align to TRBD2. The germline CDR1 and CDR2 sequences are SGHTA and FQGNSA. The junction had 5 bases not matched to a gene; V was cut back by 4 bases and J by 3 bases. The CDR3 sequence is 16 residues long. The CDR3, as DNA: TGTGCCAGCAGCTACAGACTAGCGGGAGAAACAGATACGCAGTATTTT. This encodes CASSYRLAGETDTQYF.

Only a few counts were recorded for this clonotype. This CDR3 reads CASSLSPGRGKAGGPHEQFF. The CDR3, as DNA: TGTGCCAGCAGTTTATCGCCAGGGCGGGGGAAAGCGGGAGGGCCCCATGAGCAGTTCTTC. The V and J genes are TRBV28 and TRBJ2-1; TRBD2 aligns across 10 bases. The length of the CDR3 is 20 residues. The J segment lost 8 bases and the V segment lost 1 base, leaving 20 bases of the junction unmatched. Germline CDR1 reads MDHEN; CDR2 reads SYDVKM.

V gene TRBV15 combines with J gene TRBJ2-1; 7 bases match TRBD2. The germline CDR1 and CDR2 sequences are LNHNV and YYDKDF (reference sequence). This CDR3 is 15 amino acids long. V lost 5 bases to trimming and J lost 4 bases; unmatched junction nucleotides: 8. CDR3: CATSGASGVYNEQFF. The DNA for the CDR3 is TGTGCCACCAGCGGGGCTAGCGGAGTTTACAATGAGCAGTTCTTC.